This T cell receptor beta chain was recorded in a study of memory CD4+ T cells and cytomegalovirus serostatus. CDR1 and CDR2 (germline): SGHAT, FQNNGV. There are 15 residues in the CDR3. V lost 5 bases, J lost 4 bases, and 6 bases stayed unmatched. The sort gate was single viable CD3+CD4+CD8-CD45RO+ cells for memory CD4+ T cells. Serostatus was set by detecting CMV pp150, pp28, p38, p52 IgG. Data came from immunoSEQ multiplex PCR; TCRdb stores just in-frame clones and leaves some out. Among about 60,000 clones listed, 65% to 80% were seen once. The J gene is TRBJ1-2, the V gene TRBV11-2; 11 bases match TRBD1. The receptor was isolated from an adult in good health and CMV-seronegative. Sequencing was performed on memory CD4+ T cells from blood. The CDR3 is CASSPRTGGIYGYTF. CDR3 DNA sequence: TGTGCCAGCAGCCCTCGGACAGGGGGCATCTATGGCTACACCTTC.